The present T cell receptor (beta chain) was sequenced within a study of T cells expressing NK-cell markers. Turning to the study itself: Out of eight donors sequenced, seven tested HCMV-seropositive and the remaining one seronegative.

The CDR3 spans 14 residues. TCRdb reprocessed the 5' RACE reads and stores each CDR3 protein as one record, lacking DNA. The sample has over 200,000 distinct CDR3 sequences. The sequence derives from a man aged 18 to 30 in good health. The sample consisted of blood T cells: a sorted CD56 or NKG2C T cell subset, CD4+ or CD8+ T cells, or bulk PBMC T cells (not recorded which). The V call is TRBV12-3 or TRBV12-4, the J call TRBJ2-3; TCRdb calls TRBD1, which cannot be checked without DNA. CDR3 loop: CASLEGGHIDTQYF.